This T cell receptor beta chain was sequenced in a study of blood T cell repertoires in COVID-19. In the study overall: Samples taken during acute and convalescent COVID-19 were collected in the United States, Italy and Spain.

CDR1 and CDR2 (germline): SGHTA, FQGNSA. The V gene lost 0 bases and the J gene lost 4 bases, with 12 bases spanning the gap. The CDR3 is 15 residues long. Sequenced by immunoSEQ multiplex PCR; TCRdb stores in-frame clones only, minus some. The profile shows a few hundred thousand clones, roughly 87% of them singletons. The J gene is TRBJ1-1, the V gene TRBV7-2; TRBD1 might be the D (5 bases). The sequence was obtained from a woman aged 25 to 39 who had recovered from COVID-19. The sample comprised PBMCs or T cells enriched from blood (not recorded which). CDR3 residues: CASSLAGGLGTEAFF. The DNA for the CDR3 is TGTGCCAGCAGCTTAGCCGGGGGTTTGGGCACTGAAGCTTTCTTT.